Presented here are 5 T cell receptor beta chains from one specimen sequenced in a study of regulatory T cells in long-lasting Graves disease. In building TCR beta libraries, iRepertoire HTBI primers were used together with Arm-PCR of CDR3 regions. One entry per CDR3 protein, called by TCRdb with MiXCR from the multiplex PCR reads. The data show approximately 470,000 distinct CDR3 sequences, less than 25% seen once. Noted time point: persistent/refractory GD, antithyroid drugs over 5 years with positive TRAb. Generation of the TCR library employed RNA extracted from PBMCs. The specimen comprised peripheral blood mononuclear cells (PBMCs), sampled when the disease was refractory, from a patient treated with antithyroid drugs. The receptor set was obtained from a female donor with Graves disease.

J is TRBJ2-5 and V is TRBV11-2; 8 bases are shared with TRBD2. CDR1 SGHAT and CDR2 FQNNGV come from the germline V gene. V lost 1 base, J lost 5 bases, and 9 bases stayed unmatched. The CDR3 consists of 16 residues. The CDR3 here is CASSLVPGGVGETQYF. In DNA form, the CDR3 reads TGTGCCAGCAGCTTAGTCCCCGGGGGGGTCGGGGAGACCCAGTACTTC.

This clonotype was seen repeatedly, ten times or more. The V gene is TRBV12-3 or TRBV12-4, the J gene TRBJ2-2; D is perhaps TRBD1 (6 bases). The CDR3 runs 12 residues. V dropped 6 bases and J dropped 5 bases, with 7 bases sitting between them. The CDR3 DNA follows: TGTGCCAGCAGCACAGGGACCGGGGAGCTGTTTTTT. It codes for CASSTGTGELFF.

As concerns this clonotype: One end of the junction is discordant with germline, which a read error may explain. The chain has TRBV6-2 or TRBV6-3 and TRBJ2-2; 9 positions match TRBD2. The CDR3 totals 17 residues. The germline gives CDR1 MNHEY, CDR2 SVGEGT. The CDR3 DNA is TGTGCCGGCAGTTACTCTCCTAGCGGGATGGGGACCGGGGAGCTGTTTTTT. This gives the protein CAGSYSPSGMGTGELFF.

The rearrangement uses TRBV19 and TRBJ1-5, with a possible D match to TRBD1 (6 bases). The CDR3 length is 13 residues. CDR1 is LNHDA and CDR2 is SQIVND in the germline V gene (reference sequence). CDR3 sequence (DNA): TGTGCTGCTTCGGAAGGGGGAGGACAGCCCCAGCATTTT. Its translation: CAASEGGGQPQHF.

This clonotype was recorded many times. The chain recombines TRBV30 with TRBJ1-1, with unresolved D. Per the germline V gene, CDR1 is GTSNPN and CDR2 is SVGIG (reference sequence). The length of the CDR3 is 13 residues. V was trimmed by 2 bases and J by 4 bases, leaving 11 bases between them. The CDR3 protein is CAWSPGWGTEAFF. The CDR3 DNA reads TGTGCCTGGAGTCCCGGATGGGGCACTGAAGCTTTCTTT.